The 15 T cell receptor beta chains below all came from one sample that was sequenced in a study of T cells in narcolepsy. Assay used: immunoSEQ multiplex PCR; TCRdb lists only in-frame clones, some missing. The sample consists of about 32,000 clones, about nine tenths of them appearing once. Sequencing input: CD45RA- memory CD4+ T cells from PBMCs. Every receptor here comes from a human donor with narcolepsy.

The V call is TRBV18, the J call TRBJ2-5, with D possibly being TRBD1 or TRBD2 (5 bases each). CDR3 size: 13 residues. V shed 1 base and J shed 5 bases, with 8 bases lying between them. Germline V lookup: CDR1 KGHSH, CDR2 LQKENI. In DNA, the CDR3 is TGTGCCAGCTCACCACGGGGGATGGAGACCCAGTACTTC. Translation gives CASSPRGMETQYF.

CDR3 nucleotide sequence: TGTGCCAGCAGCAGACCGGGACAGGGTAACCACGAGCAGTACTTC. This gives the protein CASSRPGQGNHEQYF. V and J are TRBV28 and TRBJ2-7; 9 bases agree with TRBD1. Germline V lookup: CDR1 MDHEN, CDR2 SYDVKM. This CDR3 has 15 amino acids. V trimming: 6 bases; J trimming: 5 bases; junction bases outside the gene matches: 11.

CDR3 sequence: CASSDLGSYEQYF. CDR3 DNA: TGTGCCAGCAGTGACCTGGGCTCCTACGAGCAGTACTTC. The chain has TRBV6-1 and TRBJ2-7; D remains unclear. V lost 3 bases and J lost 0, with 6 bases in between. The CDR3 is made up of 13 amino acids. Germline V gives CDR1 MNHNS, CDR2 SASEGT.

This chain uses TRBV7-3 with TRBJ2-6, with D perhaps given as TRBD1 or TRBD2 (5 bases each). This CDR3 spans 18 amino acids. In germline, CDR1 is SGHTA, CDR2 FQGTGA. V was clipped by 1 base and J by 0 bases, with 13 bases between them. The CDR3 DNA reads as TGTGCCAGCAGCTTAAAGGGACCGACTACCTCTGGGGCCAACGTCCTGACTTTC. This gives the protein CASSLKGPTTSGANVLTF.

The gene calls are TRBV28 and TRBJ2-1; TRBD1 agrees at 7 bases. V lost 6 bases and J lost 8; bases outside the gene matches: 4. The CDR3 is made up of 12 amino acids. Germline CDR1 and CDR2: MDHEN and SYDVKM. CDR3 sequence: CASRTGQDEQFF. For the CDR3, the DNA is TGTGCCAGCAGAACCGGACAGGATGAGCAGTTCTTC.

The chain employs TRBV5-8 and TRBJ2-4; TRBD1 matches 7 bases. This CDR3 comprises 15 residues. Germline V CDR1 and CDR2: SGHTS, YDEGEE. The junction had 11 bases not matched to a gene; V was cut back by 4 bases and J by 7 bases. CDR3 region: CASSIIDRVGNIQYF. The CDR3 nucleotides read TGTGCCAGCAGCATCATCGACAGGGTAGGGAACATTCAGTACTTC.

In its sample, this clone was seen once. The V and J genes are TRBV5-1 and TRBJ1-1; 9 bases fit TRBD1. CDR3 length: 13 residues. Germline V gene sequence: CDR1 SGHRS, CDR2 YFSETQ. The V gene end was trimmed by 4 bases and the J gene end by 4 bases; junction bases not matched to a gene: 2. CDR3 protein: CASSATGGTEAFF. DNA of the CDR3: TGCGCCAGCAGCGCGACAGGGGGCACTGAAGCTTTCTTT.

This chain connects TRBV9 to TRBJ2-3, with TRBD1 matching over 7 bases. Germline V gene lookup returns CDR1 SGDLS and CDR2 YYNGEE. The V gene end was trimmed by 4 bases and the J gene end by 1 base; junction bases not matched to a gene: 9. This CDR3 contains 16 residues. The CDR3: CASSFLGGHGTDTQYF. The CDR3 coding sequence is TGTGCCAGCAGCTTCCTAGGGGGCCACGGCACAGATACGCAGTATTTT.

This clone was found once. This chain uses TRBV9 with TRBJ2-6, with 8 bases aligning to TRBD2. The V gene end was trimmed by 2 bases and the J gene end by 1 base; junction bases not matched to a gene: 8. Germline V gene data show CDR1 as SGDLS and CDR2 as YYNGEE. The CDR3 length is 18 residues. CDR3 sequence: CASSVESGRVSGANVLTF. CDR3 nucleotides: TGTGCCAGCAGCGTTGAAAGCGGGAGAGTTTCTGGGGCCAACGTCCTGACTTTC.

The rearrangement links TRBV30 to TRBJ2-5; D may be TRBD2 (7 bases). Germline CDR1 and CDR2: GTSNPN and SVGIG (reference sequence). Trimming removed 0 bases from V and 4 bases from J, with 9 bases in between. The length of the CDR3 is 13 residues. The CDR3 spells CAWSVRGAETQYF. CDR3 sequence (DNA): TGTGCCTGGAGTGTACGGGGGGCAGAGACCCAGTACTTC.

The chain employs TRBV14 and TRBJ1-1, with D uncertain. From germline, CDR1 is SGHDN and CDR2 FVKESK. V lost 0 bases and J lost 4, with 15 bases in between. The CDR3 runs 16 residues. CDR3 in amino acids: CASSQDPRGVGTEAFF. For the CDR3, the DNA is TGTGCCAGCAGCCAAGATCCCCGCGGGGTGGGCACTGAAGCTTTCTTT.

The chain couples TRBV7-9 to TRBJ2-1; tentatively, D is TRBD2 (5 bases). This CDR3 contains 12 residues. Between the trimmed V and J ends, which lost 5 bases and 4 bases, there was a span of 6 bases. The V gene's germline CDR1 is SEHNR and CDR2 FQNEAQ (reference sequence). CDR3 sequence: CASSRGYNEQFF. Here the CDR3 DNA reads TGTGCCAGCAGCCGGGGTTACAATGAGCAGTTCTTC.

This clone has just one count. This sequence joins TRBV7-2 and TRBJ1-4, with D possibly TRBD1 on 6 matching bases. V was shortened by 5 bases and J by 5 bases, with 12 bases between the two germline ends. The CDR3 contains 14 residues. Germline-derived CDR1 and CDR2 are SGHTA and FQGNSA. The CDR3 nucleotides read TGTGCCAGCAGCCGGGGGGCGGGGAATGAAAAACTGTTTTTT. Protein: CASSRGAGNEKLFF.

The rearrangement joins TRBV7-2 to TRBJ2-5; 9 bases are a match to TRBD2. The CDR3 contains 17 residues. Germline CDR1 and CDR2: SGHTA and FQGNSA. The ends lost 2 bases at V and 0 bases at J; junction bases unmatched: 7. CDR3 nucleotide sequence: TGTGCCAGCAGCTTAAGGGGCGCGGGGGGGTACCAAGAGACCCAGTACTTC. Protein: CASSLRGAGGYQETQYF.

The J gene is TRBJ2-2, the V gene TRBV5-6, with 10 bases matching TRBD1. Germline V CDR1 and CDR2: SGHDT, YYEEEE. Trimming cost V 3 bases and J 6 bases; bases outside gene matches: 5. The CDR3 is 15 amino acids. CDR3 nucleotides: TGTGCCAGCAGCTCAGACAGGGGGCGCGCCGGGGAGCTGTTTTTT. It is translated as CASSSDRGRAGELFF.